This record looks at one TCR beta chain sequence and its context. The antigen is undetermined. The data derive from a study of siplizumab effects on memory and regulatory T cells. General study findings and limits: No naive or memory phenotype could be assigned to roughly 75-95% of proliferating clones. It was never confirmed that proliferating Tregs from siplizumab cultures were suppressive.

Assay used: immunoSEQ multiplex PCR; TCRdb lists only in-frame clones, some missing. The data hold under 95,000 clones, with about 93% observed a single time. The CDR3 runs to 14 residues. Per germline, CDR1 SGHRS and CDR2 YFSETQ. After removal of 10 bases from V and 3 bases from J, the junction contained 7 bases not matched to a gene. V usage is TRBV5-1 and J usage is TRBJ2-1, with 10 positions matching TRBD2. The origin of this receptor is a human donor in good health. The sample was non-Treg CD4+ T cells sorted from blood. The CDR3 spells CAVRGLAYYNEQFF. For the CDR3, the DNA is TGCGCCGTTCGGGGACTAGCGTACTACAATGAGCAGTTCTTC.